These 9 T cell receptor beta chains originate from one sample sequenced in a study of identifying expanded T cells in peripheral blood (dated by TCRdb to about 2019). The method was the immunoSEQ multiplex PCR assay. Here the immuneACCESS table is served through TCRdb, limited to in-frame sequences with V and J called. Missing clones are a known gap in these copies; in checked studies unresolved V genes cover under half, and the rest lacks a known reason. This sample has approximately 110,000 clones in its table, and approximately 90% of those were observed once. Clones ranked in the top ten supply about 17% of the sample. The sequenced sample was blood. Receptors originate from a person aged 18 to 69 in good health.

Here the CDR3 reads CASSPQDSYNEQFF. Here the CDR3 DNA reads TGTGCCAGTAGTCCCCAGGATTCCTACAATGAGCAGTTCTTC. The genes are TRBV19 and TRBJ2-1; no definite D call. Trimming removed 5 bases from V and 1 base from J, with 9 bases in between. There are 14 residues in the CDR3. Germline CDR1 reads LNHDA; CDR2 reads SQIVND (reference sequence).

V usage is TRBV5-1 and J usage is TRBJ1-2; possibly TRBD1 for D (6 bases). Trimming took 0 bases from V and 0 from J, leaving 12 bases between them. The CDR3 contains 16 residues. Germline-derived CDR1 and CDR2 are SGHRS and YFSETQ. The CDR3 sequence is CASSLVSGVTNYGYTF. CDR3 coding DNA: TGCGCCAGCAGCTTGGTATCAGGGGTTACTAACTATGGCTACACCTTC.

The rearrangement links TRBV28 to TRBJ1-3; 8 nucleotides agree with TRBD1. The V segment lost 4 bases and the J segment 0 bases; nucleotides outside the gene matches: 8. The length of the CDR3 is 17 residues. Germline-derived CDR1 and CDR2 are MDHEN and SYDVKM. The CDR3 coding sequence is TGTGCCAGCAGTTCCCAGGACAGGGCCTCCTCTGGAAACACCATATATTTT. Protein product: CASSSQDRASSGNTIYF.

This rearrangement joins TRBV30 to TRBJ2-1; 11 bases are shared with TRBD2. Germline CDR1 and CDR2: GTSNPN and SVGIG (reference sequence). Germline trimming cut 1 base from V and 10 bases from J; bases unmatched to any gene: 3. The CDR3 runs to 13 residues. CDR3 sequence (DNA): TGTGCCTGGAGTGGTAGACTAGCGGGGGAGCAGTTCTTC. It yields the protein CAWSGRLAGEQFF.

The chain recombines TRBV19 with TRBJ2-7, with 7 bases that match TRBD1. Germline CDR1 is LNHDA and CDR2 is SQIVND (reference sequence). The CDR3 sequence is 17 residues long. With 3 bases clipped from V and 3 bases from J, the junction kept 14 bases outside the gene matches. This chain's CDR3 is CASSISARDSLYYEQYF. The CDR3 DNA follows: TGTGCCAGTAGTATTTCCGCCCGGGACAGCCTATACTACGAGCAGTACTTC.

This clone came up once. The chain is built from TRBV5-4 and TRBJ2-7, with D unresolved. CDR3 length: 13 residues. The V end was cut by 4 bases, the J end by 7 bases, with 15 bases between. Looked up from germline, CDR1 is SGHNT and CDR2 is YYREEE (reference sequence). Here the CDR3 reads CASSPRNLGEQYF. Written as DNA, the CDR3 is TGTGCCAGCAGCCCGAGGAACCTGGGAGAGCAGTACTTC. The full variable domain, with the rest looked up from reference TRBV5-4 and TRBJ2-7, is ETGVTQSPTHLIKTRGQQVTLRCSSQSGHNTVSWYQQALGQGPQFIFQYYREEENGRGNFPPRFSGLQFPNYSSELNVNALELDDSALYLCASSPRNLGEQYFGPGTRLTVT.

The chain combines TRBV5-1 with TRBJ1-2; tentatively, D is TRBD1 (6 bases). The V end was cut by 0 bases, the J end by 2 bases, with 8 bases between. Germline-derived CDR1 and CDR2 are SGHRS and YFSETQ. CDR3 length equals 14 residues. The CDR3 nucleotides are TGCGCCAGCAGCTTGGGTACAGGGAACTATGGCTACACCTTC. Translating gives CASSLGTGNYGYTF.

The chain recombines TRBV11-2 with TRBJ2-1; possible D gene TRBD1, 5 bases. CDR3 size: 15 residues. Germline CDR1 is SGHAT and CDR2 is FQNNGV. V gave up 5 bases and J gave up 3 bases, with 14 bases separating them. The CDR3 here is CASSAPDRIYNEQFF. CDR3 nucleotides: TGTGCCAGCAGCGCCCCCGACAGAATCTACAATGAGCAGTTCTTC.

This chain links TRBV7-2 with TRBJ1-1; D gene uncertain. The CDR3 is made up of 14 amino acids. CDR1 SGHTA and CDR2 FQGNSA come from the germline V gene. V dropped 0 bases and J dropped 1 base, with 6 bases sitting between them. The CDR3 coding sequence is TGTGCCAGCAGCTTAGCGGGTCGGAACACTGAAGCTTTCTTT. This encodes CASSLAGRNTEAFF.